These 17 T cell receptor beta chains were sequenced from one sample in a study of CD8 T cells in ankylosing spondylitis. TCRdb analysed the 5' RACE reads with MiXCR anew, one entry per CDR3 protein. The sample contains about 480,000 distinct CDR3 sequences, 15% to 20% of which appear only once. These receptors' targets are unknown. Whole-study findings and limits: Ankylosing spondylitis blood seemed to carry a telltale TCR beta motif made of several highly homologous variants.

The specimen sequenced was blood, either unsorted or a sorted T cell fraction (not recorded which). The receptor set was obtained from a male donor with ankylosing spondylitis.

A few counts support this clonotype. This chain uses TRBV28 with TRBJ2-7; D is ambiguous. V lost 10 bases and J 3 bases, leaving 13 bases between the germline ends. The germline V gene encodes CDR1 MDHEN and CDR2 SYDVKM. The length of the CDR3 is 12 residues. DNA of the CDR3: TGTGCCACCGTCAGTCTTCTCTACGAGCAGTACTTC. Its translation: CATVSLLYEQYF.

There are a few counts of this clonotype. V is TRBV7-8 and J is TRBJ1-4; D is ambiguous. The CDR3 has 16 amino acids. Per the germline V gene, CDR1 is SGHVS and CDR2 is FQNEAQ. Between the trimmed V and J ends, which lost 5 bases and 0 bases, there was a span of 13 bases. CDR3 amino acids: CASSAHPGTTNEKLFF. The CDR3 DNA follows: TGTGCCAGCAGCGCCCATCCGGGGACAACTAATGAAAAACTGTTTTTT. Combining the CDR3 with reference TRBV7-8 and TRBJ1-4 gives the whole variable domain GAGVSQSPRYKVAKRGQDVALRCDPISGHVSLFWYQQALGQGPEFLTYFQNEAQLDKSGLPSDRFFAERPEGSVSTLKIQRTQQEDSAVYLCASSAHPGTTNEKLFFGSGTQLSVL.

The V call is TRBV20-1, the J call TRBJ1-3, with TRBD1 matching 7 bases. The junction had 6 bases not matched to a gene; V was cut back by 7 bases and J by 6 bases. CDR1 DFQATT and CDR2 SNEGSKA come from the germline V gene (reference sequence). The CDR3 contains 12 residues. The CDR3 sequence: CSGRQGENTIYF. The CDR3 DNA reads as TGCAGTGGGAGACAGGGCGAAAACACCATATATTTT.

This clonotype occurred a few times. The V gene is TRBV10-3, the J gene TRBJ1-2; tentative D call: TRBD1 (5 bases). This CDR3 region has 15 residues. CDR1 is ENHRY and CDR2 is SYGVKD in the germline V gene. V shed 0 bases and J shed 3 bases, with 11 bases lying between them. The DNA of the CDR3 is TGTGCCATCAGTGAGTCGACTCGGGGGGACTATGGCTACACCTTC. Its protein is CAISESTRGDYGYTF.

The chain is built from TRBV12-3 or TRBV12-4 and TRBJ2-2, with 9 bases matching TRBD2. This CDR3 is built from 18 residues. V was pared by 5 bases and J by 4 bases, with 14 bases of the junction left unmatched. CDR3 coding DNA: TGTGCCAGCAGTCCCAGGCGTCGCGGGAGGGCCTCCACCGGGGAGCTGTTTTTT. Its translation is CASSPRRRGRASTGELFF.

This clonotype showed up just once. The chain carries TRBV10-3 and TRBJ2-5; 12 bases match TRBD2. The CDR3 has 15 residues. The J segment lost 5 bases and the V segment lost 6 bases, leaving 7 bases of the junction unmatched. The V gene's germline CDR1 is ENHRY and CDR2 SYGVKD. The CDR3 DNA reads as TGTGCCATCAGGGACCAACTAGCGGGGGGCGAGACCCAGTACTTC. This gives the protein CAIRDQLAGGETQYF.

The rearrangement links TRBV5-5 to TRBJ2-1; 12 nucleotides line up with TRBD2. Germline V gives CDR1 SGHKS, CDR2 YYEKEE (reference sequence). This CDR3 comprises 16 residues. V shed 1 base and J 3 bases; nucleotides not matched to a gene: 2. The CDR3 protein is CASSLRLAGDYNEQFF. The CDR3 DNA sequence: TGTGCCAGCAGCTTGCGACTAGCGGGAGACTACAATGAGCAGTTCTTC.

The rearrangement links TRBV3-1 to TRBJ2-3; D is possibly TRBD2 (6 bases). The ends were cut back, 2 bases at V and 3 bases at J, with 12 bases in the middle. This CDR3 spans 15 amino acids. Germline V gene sequence: CDR1 LGHDT, CDR2 YNNKEL (reference sequence). CDR3 region: CASSQTLARTDTQYF. Written as DNA, the CDR3 is TGTGCCAGCAGCCAAACCCTAGCGCGTACAGATACGCAGTATTTT.

This clonotype turned up a few times. The chain carries TRBV5-1 and TRBJ1-5; D possibly corresponds to TRBD1 (5 bases). This CDR3 region has 15 residues. Trimming shortened V by 2 bases and J by 6 bases, and 15 bases separated the two germline ends. Germline assignment: CDR1 SGHRS and CDR2 YFSETQ. CDR3 sequence (DNA): TGCGCCAGCAGCTTTAGAGGGGCTCGAGGTCAGCCCCAGCATTTT. Protein product: CASSFRGARGQPQHF.

J is TRBJ2-2 and V is TRBV5-6, with D hard to call. CDR3 length: 15 residues. The germline CDR1 and CDR2 sequences are SGHDT and YYEEEE. The V gene lost 4 bases and the J gene lost 2 bases, with 12 bases spanning the gap. CDR3 sequence: CASSEGPENTGELFF. CDR3 bases: TGTGCCAGCAGCGAAGGGCCAGAAAACACCGGGGAGCTGTTTTTT.

The gene calls are TRBV27 and TRBJ1-1; D possibly corresponds to TRBD1 (5 bases). Trimming removed 3 bases from V and 0 bases from J, with 8 bases in between. The CDR3 is made up of 14 amino acids. Germline values: CDR1 MNHEY, CDR2 SMNVEV (reference sequence). This CDR3 reads CASSLRGLNTEAFF. The CDR3 DNA sequence: TGTGCCAGCAGTTTGAGGGGCCTGAACACTGAAGCTTTCTTT.

The sample holds many counts of this clonotype. This sequence joins TRBV5-1 and TRBJ2-1; 7 bases line up with TRBD1. V was clipped by 4 bases and J by 1 base; unmatched bases: 5. The length of the CDR3 is 15 residues. Germline-derived CDR1 and CDR2 are SGHRS and YFSETQ. Here the CDR3 DNA reads TGCGCCAGCAGCCCTTCACAGGGGTCCTACAATGAGCAGTTCTTC. Translated: CASSPSQGSYNEQFF.

This chain connects TRBV6-5 to TRBJ1-4, with a weak D call TRBD1 (5 bases). The germline V gene has CDR1 MNHEY and CDR2 SVGAGI. There are 15 residues in the CDR3. The V end lost 0 bases, the J end lost 8 bases, and 13 bases lay between the germline ends. The CDR3 protein is CASSYSTARVEKLFF. CDR3 DNA: TGTGCCAGCAGTTACTCGACAGCCAGGGTAGAAAAACTGTTTTTT.

Points on this clonotype: A junction end diverges from the germline sequence, so it may reflect a read error. This chain connects TRBV5-1 to TRBJ2-7; the D gene is possibly TRBD2 (6 bases). In germline, CDR1 is SGHRS, CDR2 YFSETQ. The CDR3 covers 14 residues. CDR3 sequence reads: CTSRQARDLYEQYF. Written as DNA, the CDR3 is TGCACCAGCAGGCAGGCGCGGGATCTCTACGAGCAGTACTTC.

The chain links TRBV12-3 or TRBV12-4 to TRBJ2-1; 11 bases agree with TRBD2. The CDR3 totals 19 residues. J lost 0 bases, V lost 1 base, and 8 bases had no gene match. The CDR3: CASSLVTSGKKYSYNEQFF. In DNA, the CDR3 is TGTGCCAGCAGTTTAGTGACTAGCGGGAAGAAGTACTCCTACAATGAGCAGTTCTTC.

Ten or more counts support this clonotype. The V and J genes are TRBV15 and TRBJ2-7; perhaps TRBD1 as D (6 bases). The CDR3 length is 14 residues. Germline CDR1 reads LNHNV; CDR2 reads YYDKDF (reference sequence). Trimming took 0 bases from V and 5 from J, leaving 11 bases between them. The CDR3, as DNA: TGTGCCACCAGCAGAGATACAGGGACCAACGAGCAGTACTTC. Residues: CATSRDTGTNEQYF.

Only a few counts were recorded for this clonotype. CDR3 in amino acids: CASSPVGGETQYF. For the CDR3, the DNA is TGCGCCAGCAGCCCGGTGGGGGGAGAGACCCAGTACTTC. V gene TRBV5-1 combines with J gene TRBJ2-5, with D possibly TRBD2 on 6 matching bases. V was clipped by 4 bases and J by 4 bases, with 11 bases between them. Germline CDR1 is SGHRS and CDR2 is YFSETQ. This CDR3 contains 13 residues.